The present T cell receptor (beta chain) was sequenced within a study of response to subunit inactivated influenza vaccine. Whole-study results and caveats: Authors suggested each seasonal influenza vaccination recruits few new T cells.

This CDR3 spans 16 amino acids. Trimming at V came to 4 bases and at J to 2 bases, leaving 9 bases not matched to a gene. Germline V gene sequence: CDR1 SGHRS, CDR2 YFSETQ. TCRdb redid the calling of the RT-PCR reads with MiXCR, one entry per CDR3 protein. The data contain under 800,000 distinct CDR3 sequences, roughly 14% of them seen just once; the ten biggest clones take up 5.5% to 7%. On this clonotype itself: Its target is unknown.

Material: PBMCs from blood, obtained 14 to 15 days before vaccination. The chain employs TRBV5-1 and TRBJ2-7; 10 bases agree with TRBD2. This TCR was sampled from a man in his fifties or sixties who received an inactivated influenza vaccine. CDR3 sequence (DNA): TGCGCCAGCAGCAGGTCCCTAGCGGGAGTCCCCTACGAGCAGTACTTC. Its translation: CASSRSLAGVPYEQYF.